This TCR beta chain was profiled in a study of control samples from healthy donors and cancer patients. With regard to this clone: Other nucleotide sequences from this sample produce the same CDR3.

The CDR3 totals 13 residues. Germline V gene sequence: CDR1 SGHRS, CDR2 YFSETQ. The V gene end was trimmed by 8 bases and the J gene end by 2 bases; junction bases not matched to a gene: 6. Method: immunoSEQ multiplex PCR; TCRdb's copy keeps in-frame clones and lacks some. Found here are 140,000 to 150,000 clones, about 91% of them singletons; the top ten hold approximately 3%. The chain uses TRBV5-1 and TRBJ1-2; 7 bases map to TRBD1. This sequence originates from a man aged 25-40 years in good health. Material: blood. CDR3 DNA sequence: TGCGCCAGTTCACCGGGACAGAACTATGGCTACACCTTC. As protein: CASSPGQNYGYTF.